A single T cell receptor beta chain is shown here with its context. The assay was immunoSEQ multiplex PCR, and TCRdb's table has in-frame clones only and misses some. This sample has fewer than 50,000 clones; roughly 85% occur once, and the top ten carry roughly an eighth. This entry belongs to a study of glioma-infiltrating T cells after dendritic cell vaccination. The CDR3 totals 14 residues. CDR1 SNHLY and CDR2 FYNNEI come from the germline V gene. V lost 0 bases, J lost 5 bases, and 7 bases lay in between. V gene TRBV2 combines with J gene TRBJ2-2; D gene unclear. This sequence originates from a human donor with glioblastoma. The sequenced sample was blood, obtained before dendritic cell vaccination. Written as DNA, the CDR3 is TGTGCCAGCAGTGAAGCGCTTCGGACCGGGGAGCTGTTTTTT. Translation: CASSEALRTGELFF. Using reference TRBV2 and TRBJ2-2 for the parts outside the CDR3, the full variable domain is EPEVTQTPSHQVTQMGQEVILRCVPISNHLYFYWYRQILGQKVEFLVSFYNNEISEKSEIFDDQFSVERPDGSNFTLKIRSTKLEDSAMYFCASSEALRTGELFFGEGSRLTVL.